The TCR beta chain under discussion was sequenced for a study of beta chain features in type 1 diabetes. Study-level findings and limits: At VDJ recombination sites, type 1 diabetes patients had fewer insertions and more deleted nucleotides.

Note on this clone: Its antigen remains unknown.

CD45RO/CCR7/CD25/CD127/CD95/CD27 staining was used to isolate CD4+ naive, central memory, regulatory and stem cell-like memory cells by sorting. The V and J ends lost 4 bases and 5 bases respectively, with 18 bases between them. This CDR3 is built from 15 residues. The germline V gene has CDR1 GTSNPN and CDR2 SVGIG (reference sequence). Reverse transcribing all isolated RNA meant expressed TCRB transcripts were sequenced. Produced via immunoSEQ multiplex PCR; TCRdb's table is partial and in-frame only. The profile covers 600,000 to 650,000 clones, with roughly a sixth appearing a single time and approximately 0.099% taken by the ten largest.

The clonotype originates from a man in his late teens or twenties in good health. Sequenced material: naive CD4+ T cells from blood. The chain has TRBV30 and TRBJ1-5, with D possibly being TRBD1 (6 bases). The chain's CDR3 is CAWTVGRGMYQPQHF. In DNA, the CDR3 is TGTGCCTGGACCGTAGGCAGGGGAATGTATCAGCCCCAGCATTTT. Full variable domain (missing parts from reference TRBV30 and TRBJ1-5): SQTIHQWPATLVQPVGSPLSLECTVEGTSNPNLYWYRQAAGRGLQLLFYSVGIGQISSEVPQNLSASRPQDRQFILSSKKLLLSDSGFYLCAWTVGRGMYQPQHFGDGTRLSIL.